This passage covers 28 T cell receptor beta chains from one sample sequenced in a study of cytomegalovirus exposure and HLA in healthy donors. Vbeta (60) and Jbeta (13) primers were used in the PCR. Assay used: immunoSEQ multiplex PCR; TCRdb lists only in-frame clones, some missing. The sample yields some 190,000 clones, more than 65% seen once. The sequenced sample consisted of PBMCs. All receptors derive from a woman younger than 45 in good health and CMV-seropositive.

In this sample, this clone turned up once. In DNA, the CDR3 is TGTGCCAGCACCCTTGCAGGGGGCCCTTCCTACGAGCAGTACTTC. Protein product: CASTLAGGPSYEQYF. V is TRBV18 and J is TRBJ2-7; 8 bases are shared with TRBD1. The V gene end was trimmed by 8 bases and the J gene end by 1 base; junction bases not matched to a gene: 10. Germline-derived CDR1 and CDR2 are KGHSH and LQKENI. This CDR3 spans 15 amino acids.

The gene calls are TRBV5-1 and TRBJ2-5; D ambiguous. Trimming took off 3 bases at V and 0 bases at J, with 6 bases between the two ends. Germline values: CDR1 SGHRS, CDR2 YFSETQ. The CDR3 has 13 residues. The CDR3: CASSSAYQETQYF. CDR3 bases: TGCGCCAGCAGCTCAGCGTACCAAGAGACCCAGTACTTC.

The gene calls are TRBV6-4 and TRBJ2-3; 7 bases line up with TRBD2. The CDR3 is 15 amino acids. V lost 2 bases to trimming and J lost 4 bases; unmatched junction nucleotides: 6. CDR1 and CDR2 from the germline V gene are MRHNA and SNTAGT. CDR3 sequence reads: CASSDGGGGADTQYF. The DNA for the CDR3 is TGTGCCAGCAGTGACGGGGGGGGTGGCGCAGATACGCAGTATTTT.

V usage is TRBV7-2 and J usage is TRBJ1-4; D possibly corresponds to TRBD1 (6 bases). V lost 5 bases, J lost 10 bases, and 17 bases lay in between. The germline CDR1 and CDR2 sequences are SGHTA and FQGNSA. The CDR3 is 14 amino acids. CDR3 region: CASSPGAGAGKLFF. The CDR3 DNA reads TGTGCCAGCAGCCCCGGGGCAGGGGCGGGAAAACTGTTTTTT.

This chain links TRBV4-1 with TRBJ2-5, with 8 bases aligning to TRBD2. Per the germline V gene, CDR1 is MGHRA and CDR2 is YSYEKL. This CDR3 region has 16 residues. Trimming took 0 bases from V and 5 from J; bases not matched to a gene: 8. Here the CDR3 DNA reads TGCGCCAGCAGCCAAGATGTGGGACTAGGGTTCGAGACCCAGTACTTC. Residues: CASSQDVGLGFETQYF.

This clone was observed a handful of times. The rearrangement links TRBV10-3 to TRBJ1-2; a possible D gene is TRBD1 (5 bases). The CDR3 length is 15 residues. Germline V gene sequence: CDR1 ENHRY, CDR2 SYGVKD. Trimming stripped 6 bases from V and 1 base from J, with 15 bases between. The CDR3 DNA reads as TGTGCCATCAGCCGCGGGACGCCTTTTAACTATGGCTACACCTTC. Translated, it gives CAISRGTPFNYGYTF.

The chain is built from TRBV6-5 and TRBJ1-5; maybe TRBD1 (5 bases). V was shortened by 8 bases and J by 4 bases, with 15 bases between the two germline ends. The CDR3 is 14 amino acids. Germline V gene sequence: CDR1 MNHEY, CDR2 SVGAGI. The CDR3 region is CASVGQGRNQPQHF. For the CDR3, the DNA is TGTGCCAGCGTTGGTCAGGGAAGGAATCAGCCCCAGCATTTT.

The chain carries TRBV19 and TRBJ2-1; 8 bases are shared with TRBD1. Germline-derived CDR1 and CDR2 are LNHDA and SQIVND (reference sequence). The CDR3 is 14 amino acids. The junction had 15 bases not matched to a gene; V was cut back by 10 bases and J by 10 bases. CDR3 region: CATSTGAGRGEQFF. DNA of the CDR3: TGTGCCACCTCGACAGGGGCTGGCCGCGGAGAGCAGTTCTTC.

The genes are TRBV5-1 and TRBJ2-7, with D possibly matching TRBD2 (6 bases). Germline V lookup: CDR1 SGHRS, CDR2 YFSETQ. The CDR3 has 17 amino acids. Trimming removed 0 bases at V and 1 base at J, with 17 bases between. As DNA, the CDR3 is TGCGCCAGCAGCTTGGCCGGGAGTGGAGCCCCTTCCTACGAGCAGTACTTC. It encodes CASSLAGSGAPSYEQYF.

V is TRBV28 and J is TRBJ2-5, with 8 bases fitting TRBD2. TRBJ2-7 explains the end of the DNA better; the J call may be wrong. From germline, CDR1 is MDHEN and CDR2 SYDVKM. The CDR3 totals 18 residues. CDR3 nucleotide sequence: TGTGCCAGCAGCCCCGGTACGGTTACTGCGGGAGGCTCCTACGAGCAGTACTTC. Its protein product is CASSPGTVTAGGSYEQYF.

This clone has only a few counts. The chain carries TRBV6-5 and TRBJ2-6; no reliable D call. This CDR3 contains 15 residues. Per germline, CDR1 MNHEY and CDR2 SVGAGI. V lost 2 bases to trimming and J lost 0 bases, with 5 bases between them. CDR3 in amino acids: CASSYLSSGANVLTF. The CDR3 coding sequence is TGTGCCAGCAGTTACCTCAGCTCTGGGGCCAACGTCCTGACTTTC.

The table lists this clone with a count of one. V gene TRBV28 combines with J gene TRBJ2-1; D perhaps matches TRBD2 (5 bases). The CDR3 length is 12 residues. The germline V gene encodes CDR1 MDHEN and CDR2 SYDVKM. The ends were cut back, 6 bases at V and 10 bases at J, with 13 bases in the middle. The chain's CDR3 is CASSPLLDEQFF. CDR3 in DNA: TGTGCCAGCAGCCCCTTACTAGACGAGCAGTTCTTC. Full variable domain (outside the CDR3, taken from reference TRBV28 and TRBJ2-1): DVKVTQSSRYLVKRTGEKVFLECVQDMDHENMFWYRQDPGLGLRLIYFSYDVKMKEKGDIPEGYSVSREKKERFSLILESASTNQTSMYLCASSPLLDEQFFGPGTRLTVL.

V gene TRBV6-1 combines with J gene TRBJ1-5; D is perhaps TRBD1 (6 bases). CDR1 is MNHNS and CDR2 is SASEGT in the germline V gene. V was shortened by 4 bases and J by 0 bases, with 13 bases between the two germline ends. The CDR3 length is 16 residues. For the CDR3, the DNA is TGTGCCAGCAGTGCGACCCCAGGGGATAGCAATCAGCCCCAGCATTTT. It yields the protein CASSATPGDSNQPQHF.

The chain has TRBV27 and TRBJ2-3; maybe TRBD1 (5 bases). CDR1 and CDR2 (germline): MNHEY, SMNVEV (reference sequence). The V end was cut by 9 bases, the J end by 7 bases, with 20 bases between. The CDR3 covers 14 residues. This CDR3 reads CASRSYSRGNTQYF. The CDR3 region has the DNA TGTGCCAGTAGATCCTATTCTAGGGGAAATACGCAGTATTTT.

This clone was seen a handful of times. The chain joins TRBV11-1 to TRBJ2-5; 8 bases align to TRBD1. Gene TRBJ2-7 matches the end of the DNA better, so the J call may be wrong. The CDR3 contains 15 residues. Germline CDR1 reads SGHAT; CDR2 reads FQDESV (reference sequence). Here the CDR3 reads CASSSPGTGAYEQYF. DNA for the CDR3: TGTGCCAGCAGCTCTCCCGGGACAGGTGCCTACGAGCAGTACTTC.

The J gene is TRBJ1-4, the V gene TRBV4-1; no reliable D call. The V end lost 1 base, the J end lost 3 bases, and 9 bases lay between the germline ends. The germline gives CDR1 MGHRA, CDR2 YSYEKL. The CDR3 is made up of 15 amino acids. The CDR3 DNA is TGCGCCAGCAGCCAAGTACCGGGTGCTAATGAAAAACTGTTTTTT. Translation gives CASSQVPGANEKLFF.

The rearrangement uses TRBV5-1 and TRBJ2-3; D is perhaps TRBD2 (6 bases). This CDR3 is 15 amino acids long. V dropped 2 bases and J dropped 4 bases, with 14 bases sitting between them. Germline assignment: CDR1 SGHRS and CDR2 YFSETQ. As DNA, the CDR3 is TGCGCCAGCAGCTTAGGTGGACTAACCTCAGATACGCAGTATTTT. This translates into CASSLGGLTSDTQYF.

V usage is TRBV5-1 and J usage is TRBJ1-1, with 7 positions matching TRBD1. The CDR3 has 14 residues. The germline V gene has CDR1 SGHRS and CDR2 YFSETQ. J gave up 6 bases and V 4 bases, and 9 bases lay outside the gene matches. CDR3 coding DNA: TGCGCCAGCAGCACCGTTTCAGGGGGGTCTGAAGCTTTCTTT. Amino acid sequence: CASSTVSGGSEAFF.

On this clone: An end of the junction differs from the germline gene, which may be a read error. The rearrangement links TRBV7-9 to TRBJ2-7; 14 positions match TRBD2. CDR1 and CDR2 (germline): SEHNR, FQNEAQ (reference sequence). This CDR3 region has 16 residues. DNA of the CDR3: TGTTCCAGCAGCTTCGGACTAGCGGGAGGCTCCTACGAGCAGTACTTC. This gives the protein CSSSFGLAGGSYEQYF.

The rearrangement uses TRBV27 and TRBJ2-5, with D possibly matching TRBD1 (6 bases). Trimming stripped 1 base from V and 7 bases from J, with 13 bases between. Germline values: CDR1 MNHEY, CDR2 SMNVEV (reference sequence). The CDR3 consists of 14 residues. CDR3 coding DNA: TGTGCCAGCAGTTTATGGGGGCCAGGGAGGACCCAGTACTTC. Its protein is CASSLWGPGRTQYF.

The chain links TRBV28 to TRBJ1-4; 9 bases match TRBD1. This CDR3 region has 15 residues. Germline assignment: CDR1 MDHEN and CDR2 SYDVKM. Unmatched junction bases numbered 10, after V lost 8 bases and J lost 6 bases. Written as DNA, the CDR3 is TGTGCCAGCCGCCCTTTCCGGACAGGGGATGAAAAACTGTTTTTT. Translated: CASRPFRTGDEKLFF.

The chain joins TRBV18 to TRBJ1-5, with D possibly matching TRBD1 (6 bases). The CDR3 spans 11 residues. Germline V gene sequence: CDR1 KGHSH, CDR2 LQKENI. The V gene lost 2 bases and the J gene lost 15 bases, with 11 bases spanning the gap. Written as DNA, the CDR3 is TGTGCCAGCTCACCAGGCCAGGGGAGGCATTTT. Its translation: CASSPGQGRHF. The variable domain in full, completed from reference TRBV18 and TRBJ1-5, reads NAGVMQNPRHLVRRRGQEARLRCSPMKGHSHVYWYRQLPEEGLKFMVYLQKENIIDESGMPKERFSAEFPKEGPSILRIQQVVRGDSAAYFCASSPGQGRHFGDGTRLSIL.

V and J are TRBV13 and TRBJ2-2; D remains ambiguous. V shed 5 bases and J shed 7 bases, with 8 bases lying between them. Germline CDR1 reads PRHDT; CDR2 reads FYEKMQ (reference sequence). This CDR3 region has 12 residues. The CDR3 spells CASSPFNGELFF. CDR3 coding DNA: TGTGCCAGCAGCCCCTTTAACGGGGAGCTGTTTTTT.

This clone was picked up one time. This chain joins TRBV9 and TRBJ1-3, with D possibly matching TRBD1 (5 bases). The V and J ends lost 0 bases and 0 bases respectively, with 10 bases between them. The CDR3 spans 16 residues. Germline V CDR1 and CDR2: SGDLS, YYNGEE. This CDR3 is CASSVDQGLSGNTIYF. The CDR3, as DNA: TGTGCCAGCAGCGTAGATCAGGGCCTCTCTGGAAACACCATATATTTT. Based on the CDR3 plus reference TRBV9 and TRBJ1-3, the full variable domain is DSGVTQTPKHLITATGQRVTLRCSPRSGDLSVYWYQQSLDQGLQFLIQYYNGEERAKGNILERFSAQQFPDLHSELNLSSLELGDSALYFCASSVDQGLSGNTIYFGEGSWLTVV.

This clone has a handful of counts. The rearrangement joins TRBV28 to TRBJ2-3, with TRBD2 matching over 9 bases. The V gene's germline CDR1 is MDHEN and CDR2 SYDVKM. The V segment lost 3 bases and the J segment 5 bases; nucleotides outside the gene matches: 9. CDR3 length equals 16 residues. The CDR3 loop is CASSFSGSMGIDTQYF. The CDR3 coding sequence is TGTGCCAGCAGTTTTAGCGGGAGTATGGGAATAGATACGCAGTATTTT.

This chain links TRBV10-1 with TRBJ2-7; 8 nucleotides match TRBD2. The germline gives CDR1 WNHNN, CDR2 SYGVQD (reference sequence). V shed 0 bases, J shed 3 bases, and the junction held 4 bases outside the gene matches. CDR3 length equals 15 residues. CDR3 DNA sequence: TGCGCCAGCAGTGAGTCGCGGGAGGCGAACTACGAGCAGTACTTC. Residues: CASSESREANYEQYF.

This clone was seen a few times. The chain links TRBV4-1 to TRBJ1-1; 7 nucleotides match TRBD1. The germline V gene encodes CDR1 MGHRA and CDR2 YSYEKL. The V and J ends lost 4 bases and 7 bases, in that order; junction bases with no gene match: 9. The CDR3 spans 14 residues. CDR3 region: CASSPPRGRGEAFF. The CDR3 coding sequence is TGCGCCAGCAGCCCGCCTAGGGGGCGAGGTGAAGCTTTCTTT.

The genes are TRBV2 and TRBJ2-5, with 7 bases identical to TRBD2. Germline trimming cut 6 bases from V and 0 bases from J; bases unmatched to any gene: 4. This CDR3 has 14 residues. Germline CDR1 is SNHLY and CDR2 is FYNNEI. CDR3 bases: TGTGCCAGCAGGCCGGCGGGAGACCAAGAGACCCAGTACTTC. Translated, it gives CASRPAGDQETQYF.